This T cell receptor (beta chain) appears in the sequencing data of a study of CD8 T cells in Susac syndrome. Reverse transcription of about 0.45 to 1 ug RNA was carried out with random hexamers. TCRdb itself ran the immunoSEQ multiplex PCR reads through MiXCR, one entry per CDR3 protein. The table includes about 200,000 distinct CDR3 sequences, roughly 96% detected once. Sequencing of TCR beta, carried out with a high-throughput approach, was applied to CD8+ and CD4+ T cells from the blood. It was healthy donors who served as the controls, matched for age and sex. V dropped 5 bases and J dropped 1 base, with 8 bases sitting between them. Germline assignment: CDR1 SQVTM and CDR2 ANQGSEA. The CDR3 spans 12 residues.

The V call is TRBV29-1, the J call TRBJ1-1; D is unclear. This TCR was sampled from a human donor in good health. Sequences were obtained from CD4+ T cells from PBMCs. CDR3 bases: TGCAGCGTTTCTCAGACGAACACTGAAGCTTTCTTT. It translates to CSVSQTNTEAFF.